Listed below are T cell receptor beta chains from one sample, sequenced in a study of blood T cell repertoires in COVID-19. TCRdb's table, derived via immunoSEQ multiplex PCR, lists solely in-frame clones and lacks some. The table shows roughly 330,000 clones, with more than 75% occurring only once. Input material: PBMCs or T cells enriched from blood (not recorded which). The receptor set was obtained from a woman in her 30s who had recovered from COVID-19. Each CDR3 is given with its conserved first and last residue. The order of the fields is V gene, D gene, J gene, CDR3 length, clone size, CDR3 DNA, CDR3 protein. The D gene is left open where the match is weak. Size is stated for part of the rows, as once, few or many counts, or as a class when the clone is expanded.

TRBV9,TRBD2,TRBJ2-3,15,NA,TGTGCCAGCAACCTAGCGGGGGCCCCCACAGATACGCAGTATTTT,CASNLAGAPTDTQYF
TRBV25-1,TRBD2,TRBJ2-5,15,NA,TGTGCCAGCACAAGGGAGACTAGCGGGGGTGAGACCCAGTACTTC,CASTRETSGGETQYF
TRBV6-2/TRBV6-3,TRBD2,TRBJ2-3,15,NA,TGTGCCAGCAGTCGCGGGGGGCTTAGCACAGATACGCAGTATTTT,CASSRGGLSTDTQYF
TRBV6-5,TRBD2,TRBJ2-7,15,NA,TGTGCCAGCAGTTACGAGAGCGGGGGGGCCTACGAGCAGTACTTC,CASSYESGGAYEQYF
TRBV5-1,NA,TRBJ2-6,17,NA,TGCGCCAGCAGCTTGGGTCAACAGGGAGCTGGGGCCAACGTCCTGACTTTC,CASSLGQQGAGANVLTF
TRBV6-5,NA,TRBJ1-3,15,NA,TGTGCCAGCACCCGTACGACAGGAGGTGGAAACACCATATATTTT,CASTRTTGGGNTIYF
TRBV2,NA,TRBJ1-1,12,once,TGTGCCAGCAGCGCCTATGACACTGAAGCTTTCTTT,CASSAYDTEAFF
TRBV7-2,NA,TRBJ2-2,13,NA,TGTGCCAGCAGCTCTGGACTGGGCGGGGAGCTGTTTTTT,CASSSGLGGELFF
TRBV28,TRBD1,TRBJ2-7,13,NA,TGTGCCAGCAGTGCCGGACAGGGGGGCGAGCAGTACTTC,CASSAGQGGEQYF
TRBV6-1,TRBD1,TRBJ1-1,15,NA,TGTGCCAGCAGTGAGAAGGGGACAGGGAGTACTGAAGCTTTCTTT,CASSEKGTGSTEAFF
TRBV28,NA,TRBJ1-4,15,once,TGTGCCAGCAGTTTACCACAGGGTGCTAATGAAAAACTGTTTTTT,CASSLPQGANEKLFF
TRBV28,TRBD2,TRBJ2-3,16,NA,TGTGCCAGCAGCTCTTCGATAGCGGGGGGGACAGATACGCAGTATTTT,CASSSSIAGGTDTQYF
TRBV14,NA,TRBJ1-2,14,NA,TGTGCCAGCAGCCCTCAATTACAGGGCAATGGCTACACCTTC,CASSPQLQGNGYTF
TRBV28,TRBD1,TRBJ2-3,17,NA,TGTGCCAGCAGCCCGTCGGTGACAGGGCCGGGGCGAGATACGCAGTATTTT,CASSPSVTGPGRDTQYF
TRBV4-1,NA,TRBJ1-5,14,NA,TGCGCCAGCAGCCAAGATCGGACGGGACAGCCCCAGCATTTT,CASSQDRTGQPQHF
TRBV19,TRBD2,TRBJ2-1,16,once,TGTGCCAGTAGTCCCCGGGGTAGCGGGGGGCCCAATGAGCAGTTCTTC,CASSPRGSGGPNEQFF
TRBV3-1/TRBV3-2,TRBD2,TRBJ2-5,15,NA,TGTGCCAGCAGCTTAGGACTAGCGCAACAAGAGACCCAGTACTTC,CASSLGLAQQETQYF
TRBV7-8,NA,TRBJ1-3,13,NA,TGTGCCAGCAGCGCCGGGTTCGGAAACACCATATATTTT,CASSAGFGNTIYF
TRBV5-5,TRBD1,TRBJ1-2,14,NA,TGTGCCAGCAGCTTGGTGGACAGGGGTTATGGCTACACCTTC,CASSLVDRGYGYTF
TRBV30,NA,TRBJ1-6,15,NA,TGTGCCTGGGATGGAGGGACGTCCCTGGGCTCACCCCTCCACTTT,CAWDGGTSLGSPLHF
TRBV27,TRBD1,TRBJ1-5,14,NA,TGTGCCAGCAGGACGACAGGGGCCAATCAGCCCCAGCATTTT,CASRTTGANQPQHF
TRBV2,NA,TRBJ2-7,13,NA,TGTGCCAGCAGTGAAGGAGGCACCTACGAGCAGTACTTC,CASSEGGTYEQYF
TRBV28,NA,TRBJ1-1,14,few,TGTGCCAGCAGTCCCTGGGGCAGGCCTAAGGAAGCTTTCTTT,CASSPWGRPKEAFF
TRBV5-1,NA,TRBJ2-3,13,NA,TGCGCCAGCAGCTCGGGGATGAGGGATACGCAGTATTTT,CASSSGMRDTQYF
TRBV28,NA,TRBJ1-1,13,NA,TGTGCCAGCAGTTTACAGGGGAACACTGAAGCTTTCTTT,CASSLQGNTEAFF
TRBV28,TRBD1,TRBJ2-2,15,once,TGTGCCAGCAGTCGACAGGGGGCCTTTCCCGGGGAGCTGTTTTTT,CASSRQGAFPGELFF
TRBV3-1/TRBV3-2,NA,TRBJ2-3,16,NA,TGTGCCAGCAGCCCGTACGTTTCCGCAGGGACAGATACGCAGTATTTT,CASSPYVSAGTDTQYF
TRBV19,NA,TRBJ2-5,14,many,TGTGCCAGTAGTATAGATCGGACCGGGGGATTCCAGTACTTC,CASSIDRTGGFQYF
TRBV5-5,NA,TRBJ1-2,14,NA,TGTGCCAGCAGCTTGGCGACCAGGGCTCATGGCTACACCTTC,CASSLATRAHGYTF
TRBV5-1,NA,TRBJ2-3,15,NA,TGCGCCAGCAGCTTGGAGAAAGGAGGCACAGATACGCAGTATTTT,CASSLEKGGTDTQYF
TRBV12-3/TRBV12-4,NA,TRBJ2-7,13,NA,TGTGCCAGCAGTTCGGGACTTTCCTACGAGCAGTACTTC,CASSSGLSYEQYF
TRBV6-2/TRBV6-3,NA,TRBJ1-2,14,NA,TGTGCCAGCAGTTACTCGAGCGGTAACTATGGCTACACCTTC,CASSYSSGNYGYTF
TRBV19,TRBD2,TRBJ2-2,17,NA,TGTGCCAGTAGTATATTGCGGGGGGCATATAACACCGGGGAGCTGTTTTTT,CASSILRGAYNTGELFF
TRBV20-1,TRBD1,TRBJ1-2,11,NA,TGCAGTGCTAGGGACAGGAACGGCTACACCTTC,CSARDRNGYTF
TRBV30,TRBD1,TRBJ1-1,13,NA,TGTGCCTGGGAAGCAGGGGGAATCACTGAAGCTTTCTTT,CAWEAGGITEAFF
TRBV7-8,NA,TRBJ1-2,14,NA,TGTGCCAGCAGCTTAACCGGGGGTGGATATGGCTACACCTTC,CASSLTGGGYGYTF
TRBV4-1,NA,TRBJ2-7,12,NA,TGCGCCAGCAGCCCGATGGCGGGGGAGCAGTACTTC,CASSPMAGEQYF
TRBV7-9,NA,TRBJ1-5,16,once,TGTGCCAGCGGCCCTGATAGGGGGTATGACAATCAGCCCCAGCATTTT,CASGPDRGYDNQPQHF
TRBV7-2,TRBD2,TRBJ2-7,16,NA,TGTGCCAGCAGCTTAGCGCTGGGCGGGGGGACCTACGAGCAGTACTTC,CASSLALGGGTYEQYF
TRBV5-5,TRBD1,TRBJ1-2,15,NA,TGTGCCAGCAGCTTGGCGGGACAGGGGATGTATGGCTACACCTTC,CASSLAGQGMYGYTF
TRBV6-5,TRBD1,TRBJ2-7,13,NA,TGTGCCAGCAGCCGGGACAGGGTTCGCGAGCAGTACTTC,CASSRDRVREQYF
TRBV7-8,NA,TRBJ2-7,15,NA,TGTGCCAGCAGCTTAATCACGAGACAGGACATTGAGCAGTACTTC,CASSLITRQDIEQYF
TRBV7-2,TRBD2,TRBJ2-1,16,NA,TGTGCCAGCAGCTCGCGGACTAGCGGAACCTACAATGAGCAGTTCTTC,CASSSRTSGTYNEQFF
TRBV5-6,NA,TRBJ2-7,14,NA,TGTGCCAGCAGCCCCTTAAGGGGGTCCTACGAGCAGTACTTC,CASSPLRGSYEQYF
TRBV6-5,TRBD2,TRBJ2-5,15,NA,TGTGCCAGCAGTCTCCGAGCGGGGGGGCTGGAGACCCAGTACTTC,CASSLRAGGLETQYF
TRBV5-4,TRBD1,TRBJ1-2,15,NA,TGTGCCGGCCGAAATGGACAGGGGGCCGGCTATGGCTACACCTTC,CAGRNGQGAGYGYTF
TRBV30,TRBD2,TRBJ2-1,14,NA,TGTGCCTGGGCGGGACTAGCGGGTGCATATGAGCAGTTCTTC,CAWAGLAGAYEQFF
TRBV27,TRBD1,TRBJ2-5,14,NA,TGTGCCAGCAATCGGGACAGTCAACAAGAGACCCAGTACTTC,CASNRDSQQETQYF
TRBV7-9,TRBD2,TRBJ2-3,14,NA,TGTGCCAGCAGTTCTAGCGGGGGGCCGGATACGCAGTATTTT,CASSSSGGPDTQYF
TRBV6-2/TRBV6-3,TRBD2,TRBJ2-1,16,once,TGTGCCAGCAGCGGCGGGGGGGCGTCCTATAGCAATGAGCAGTTCTTC,CASSGGGASYSNEQFF
TRBV11-2,TRBD1,TRBJ2-5,14,once,TGTGCCAGCAGGGGGACGAAGGGGGCAGAGACCCAGTACTTC,CASRGTKGAETQYF
TRBV5-8,TRBD2,TRBJ2-7,15,NA,TGTGCCAGCAGTCGACGGGGGGATTTATCCTACGAGCAGTACTTC,CASSRRGDLSYEQYF
TRBV15,NA,TRBJ2-2,12,NA,TGTGCCATACAGGGAAACACCGGGGAGCTGTTTTTT,CAIQGNTGELFF
TRBV5-1,NA,TRBJ1-5,13,few,TGCGCCAGCAGCTGGGACATCAATCAGCCCCAGCATTTT,CASSWDINQPQHF
TRBV18,TRBD1,TRBJ2-7,15,NA,TGTGCCAGCTCACCCGATACAGGGGGTGGCTACGAGCAGTACTTC,CASSPDTGGGYEQYF
TRBV7-2,NA,TRBJ2-2,16,few,TGTGCCAGCAGCCTGCATAGCGGCGCGAACACCGGGGAGCTGTTTTTT,CASSLHSGANTGELFF
TRBV5-1,NA,TRBJ2-1,13,NA,TGCGCCAGCAGCCTGGGGGACTTTCGGGAGCAGTTCTTC,CASSLGDFREQFF
TRBV9,NA,TRBJ1-4,16,NA,TGTGCCAGCAGCGTAGACGGGACTGCAACTAATGAAAAACTGTTTTTT,CASSVDGTATNEKLFF
TRBV4-1,NA,TRBJ1-2,13,NA,TGCGCCAGCAGCGGAGGGAGCGGTTATGGCTACACCTTC,CASSGGSGYGYTF